A single T cell receptor (beta chain) is shown here with its context. The sample comes from a study of blood T cells in healthy people across ages. Germline V lookup: CDR1 SQVTM, CDR2 ANQGSEA. This CDR3 region has 12 residues. Trimming stripped 5 bases from V and 2 bases from J, with 8 bases between. The use of a sample-barcoded 5' primer and a J-beta primer mix characterized a second PCR of roughly 6 to 12 cycles. The template-switch adaptor was a 5' adaptor with 12 random nucleotides. It tagged each cDNA molecule. MiXCR, applied by TCRdb to the 5' RACE reads, yields one record per CDR3 protein. The sample shows more than 1,000,000 distinct CDR3 sequences, 20% to 25% of them seen only once. This same sample was also taken into another study, of T cells of mothers and their children.

Sequenced: blood. The rearrangement joins TRBV29-1 to TRBJ2-3; D is perhaps TRBD2 (5 bases). This TCR was recovered from a girl aged 2 to 9 in good health. CDR3 bases: TGCAGCGTTCCGGACTCCACAGATACGCAGTATTTT. This codes for CSVPDSTDTQYF.